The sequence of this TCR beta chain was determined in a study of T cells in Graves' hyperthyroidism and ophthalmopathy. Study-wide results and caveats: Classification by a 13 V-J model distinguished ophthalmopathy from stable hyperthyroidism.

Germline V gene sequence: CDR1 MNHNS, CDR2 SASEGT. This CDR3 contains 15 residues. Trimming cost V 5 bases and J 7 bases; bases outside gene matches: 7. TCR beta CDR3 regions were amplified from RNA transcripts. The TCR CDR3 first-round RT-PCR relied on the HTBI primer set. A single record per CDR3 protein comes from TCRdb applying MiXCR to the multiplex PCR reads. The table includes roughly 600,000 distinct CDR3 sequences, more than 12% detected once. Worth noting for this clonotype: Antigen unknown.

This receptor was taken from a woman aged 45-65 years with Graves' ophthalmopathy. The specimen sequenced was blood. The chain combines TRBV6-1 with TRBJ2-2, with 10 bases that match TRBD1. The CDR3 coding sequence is TGTGCCAGCAGTCTGGAGGGGACAGGGGTCGGGGAGCTGTTTTTT. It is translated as CASSLEGTGVGELFF.